This T cell receptor (beta chain) was identified in a study of T cell responses to AZD1222 COVID-19 vaccine. Whole-study results and caveats: Seropositive AZD1222 recipients at baseline numbered only six or seven. Scientists sampled the repertoires only once the peak T cell response had passed.

Clones were sequenced by immunoSEQ multiplex PCR, and TCRdb holds only the in-frame ones, with some missing. Altogether some 130,000 clones are present, roughly 88% being singletons, with the ten largest covering around 8%. CDR1 and CDR2 (germline): MGHRA, YSYEKL. Trimming removed 1 base from V and 7 bases from J; junction bases left unmatched: 7. CDR3 size: 15 residues. Worth noting for this clone: As yet, its antigen is unknown.

This chain uses TRBV4-1 with TRBJ1-1; 9 bases match TRBD1. The specimen was peripheral blood, collected on day 0 of AZD1222 vaccination. This TCR came from an adult in good health. The CDR3 region is CASSQGDRVLGEAFF. Written as DNA, the CDR3 is TGCGCCAGCAGCCAAGGGGACAGGGTTTTGGGTGAAGCTTTCTTT.